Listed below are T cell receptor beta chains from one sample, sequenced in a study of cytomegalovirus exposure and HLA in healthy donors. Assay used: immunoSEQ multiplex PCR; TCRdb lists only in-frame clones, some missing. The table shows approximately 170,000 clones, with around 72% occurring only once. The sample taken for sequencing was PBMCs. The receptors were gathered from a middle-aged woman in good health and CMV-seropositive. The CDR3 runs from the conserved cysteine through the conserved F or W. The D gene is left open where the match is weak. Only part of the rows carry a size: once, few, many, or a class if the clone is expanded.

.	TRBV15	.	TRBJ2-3	CATSRDGPFGGTDTQYF	TGTGCCACCAGCAGAGATGGGCCCTTCGGGGGCACAGATACGCAGTATTTT
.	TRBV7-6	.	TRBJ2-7	CASSPDSRSYEQYF	TGTGCCAGCAGCCCCGACAGCCGATCCTACGAGCAGTACTTC
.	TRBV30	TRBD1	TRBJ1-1	CAWSLTGEAFF	TGTGCCTGGAGTCTGACAGGGGAAGCTTTCTTT
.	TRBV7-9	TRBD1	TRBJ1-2	CASSLGTDGYTF	TGTGCCAGCAGCTTGGGGACAGATGGCTACACCTTC
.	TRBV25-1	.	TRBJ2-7	CASSDQNSYEQYF	TGTGCCAGCAGTGATCAGAATTCCTACGAGCAGTACTTC
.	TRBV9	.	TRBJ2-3	CASSVGGDTQYF	TGTGCCAGCAGCGTAGGAGGGGATACGCAGTATTTT
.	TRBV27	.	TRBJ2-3	CASSPLARDPRTDTQYF	TGTGCCAGCAGTCCCTTGGCCCGGGATCCCCGCACAGATACGCAGTATTTT
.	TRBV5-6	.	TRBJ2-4	CASSPWDNKNIQYF	TGTGCCAGCAGCCCCTGGGACAACAAAAACATTCAGTACTTC
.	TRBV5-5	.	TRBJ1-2	CASSGYTGSFDGYTF	TGTGCCAGCAGCGGATATACAGGGTCGTTCGATGGCTACACCTTC
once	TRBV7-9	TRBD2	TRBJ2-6	CASSPGLADTFSGANVLTF	TGTGCCAGCAGCCCGGGACTAGCGGATACCTTCTCTGGGGCCAACGTCCTGACTTTC
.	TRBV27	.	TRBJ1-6	CASTRQGNSPLHF	TGTGCCAGCACCCGTCAGGGGAACTCACCCCTCCACTTT
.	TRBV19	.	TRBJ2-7	CASRLRASDSYEQYF	TGTGCCAGTAGACTTCGGGCTAGCGACTCCTACGAGCAGTACTTC